This is a list of T cell receptor beta chains from one sample in a study of identical twins. TCRdb fed the 5' RACE reads into MiXCR, producing one record per CDR3 protein. Here the sample spans 350,000 or so distinct CDR3 sequences, 9% being singletons. The source material was naive T cells sorted from blood. These receptors all come from a woman aged 50 to 60 in good health. The conserved cysteine and the conserved F or W are not part of the CDR3 here. Fields, in order: J gene, V gene, CDR3 length, CDR3 protein.

>TRBJ2-2|TRBV24-1|14
ATSDLEQGNTGELF
>TRBJ2-5|TRBV7-9|13
ASSFDRGLEETQY
>TRBJ2-1|TRBV5-1|14
ASSLSGDSSYNEQF
>TRBJ2-4|TRBV11-3|11
ASSSRTQNIQY
>TRBJ2-7|TRBV5-1|12
ASSELAGVEEQY
>TRBJ1-1|TRBV2|13
ASSEAGRKNTEAF
>TRBJ2-3|TRBV6-2/TRBV6-3|10
ASSIRLRAQY
>TRBJ2-1|TRBV3-1|14
ASSQVRGSEGYEQF
>TRBJ1-3|TRBV29-1|10
SVPGSGNTIY
>TRBJ1-1|TRBV5-1|11
ASSFQGGTEAF
>TRBJ2-2|TRBV27|11
ASSPSGAGELF
>TRBJ2-1|TRBV15|15
ATSRDLGTSGMNEQF
>TRBJ2-5|TRBV24-1|13
ATSASGGVRETQY
>TRBJ2-7|TRBV20-1|12
SALAAGSSYEQY
>TRBJ2-1|TRBV6-5|14
ASSYRGSGENNEQF
>TRBJ1-1|TRBV27|12
ASTVFSPRVEAF
>TRBJ2-3|TRBV11-3|14
ASSRGGGQGQDTQY
>TRBJ2-3|TRBV28|12
ASSNRGGTDTQY
>TRBJ2-5|TRBV29-1|10
SGRDSPETQY
>TRBJ2-5|TRBV6-4|15
ASSDIGGGRVKETQY
>TRBJ1-5|TRBV6-1|14
ASSEFPGSLKQPQH
>TRBJ2-3|TRBV3-1|14
ASSHGRGRVSDTQY
>TRBJ2-2|TRBV5-1|17
ASSQSGGLAGVNTGELF
>TRBJ2-2|TRBV19|14
ASTLRTGMSTGELF
>TRBJ2-7|TRBV24-1|11
ATASRGTYEQY
>TRBJ2-1|TRBV10-3|17
AISEDRRGRDRGYNEQF
>TRBJ1-2|TRBV5-1|13
ASSSRSPSNYGYT
>TRBJ2-5|TRBV27|13
ASFPEGPGQETQY
>TRBJ1-6|TRBV19|14
ASQWERGGPNSPLH
>TRBJ2-1|TRBV9|13
ASSEAGGRDNEQF
>TRBJ2-7|TRBV10-3|13
AISLTSGGPYEQY
>TRBJ1-1|TRBV18|12
ASSNEGSTTEAF
>TRBJ1-3|TRBV9|13
ASSVSSVSGNTIY
>TRBJ2-1|TRBV24-1|10
ATSWAGNEQF
>TRBJ2-6|TRBV3-1|16
ASSPIVASLSGANVLT
>TRBJ2-7|TRBV27|12
ASSFLARPYEQY
>TRBJ2-6|TRBV6-6|15
ASSYSIRFSGANVLT
>TRBJ2-3|TRBV27|12
ASSSLSSTDTQY
>TRBJ2-5|TRBV29-1|10
SVDPGSETQY
>TRBJ1-5|TRBV12-3/TRBV12-4|13
ASSLVEGAIQPQH
>TRBJ1-1|TRBV29-1|9
SARTNTEAF
>TRBJ1-2|TRBV5-6|11
ASSLAQGDGYT
>TRBJ2-5|TRBV10-3|14
ATETGLSTRQETQY
>TRBJ2-1|TRBV12-3/TRBV12-4|14
ASSQQGGLAANEQF
>TRBJ2-5|TRBV20-1|14
SARGSSGKKKETQY
>TRBJ1-5|TRBV29-1|10
SARQAGQPQH
>TRBJ2-6|TRBV5-1|17
ASSSRDRDVFSGANVLT
>TRBJ2-1|TRBV28|12
ASNPWAGVNEQF
>TRBJ1-4|TRBV12-3/TRBV12-4|12
ASSQSGLEGKLF
>TRBJ2-7|TRBV5-1|13
ASSPDLAGAGEQY
>TRBJ1-4|TRBV6-6|12
ASTPTGRIEKLF
>TRBJ1-6|TRBV28|14
ASSPGGTGLRSPLH
>TRBJ2-1|TRBV7-9|14
ASSPGPAGGLGEQF
>TRBJ2-3|TRBV5-6|10
ASSSGQDTQY
>TRBJ2-5|TRBV5-1|11
ASGPGQGVTQY
>TRBJ2-1|TRBV3-1|15
ASSQTGLAVSYNEQF